This T cell receptor beta chain was identified during a study of T cells after yellow fever vaccination. TCRdb re-called the 5' RACE reads with MiXCR, one entry per CDR3 protein. The data hold 300,000 or so distinct CDR3 sequences, with under 15% observed a single time. J gave up 0 bases and V 7 bases, and 5 bases lay outside the gene matches. CDR3 length: 13 residues. The germline gives CDR1 SQVTM, CDR2 ANQGSEA. This clonotype was seen a handful of times. The chain combines TRBV29-1 with TRBJ1-2; 7 nucleotides line up with TRBD1. The clonotype originates from a man aged 25 to 40 who received the YFV17D yellow fever vaccine. Sequenced material: CD4+ T cells sorted from PBMCs, taken 45 days after the yellow fever booster vaccination. CDR3 sequence reads: CSGGTDTNYGYTF. CDR3 DNA sequence: TGCAGCGGCGGGACAGACACTAACTATGGCTACACCTTC.